The present T cell receptor delta chain was sequenced within a study of γδ T cells in repeated Plasmodium falciparum infection. TCRdb re-analyzed the multiplex PCR reads via CATT. The sample consists of some 100,000 delta-chain clones, roughly 1.4% of them appearing once. Trimming cost V 0 bases and J 5 bases, with 10 bases left between them. Germline V gene lookup returns CDR1 TSWWSYY and CDR2 QGS. This CDR3 has 14 residues. This clone was seen ten or more times. Flow sorting of PBMC yielded separate Vgamma9/Vdelta2+ and Vdelta2-negative gammadelta T cell populations for bulk repertoire analysis. Sequencing was carried out using gamma-delta T cells from blood. The genes are TRDV1 and TRDJ1, with no clear D. The TCR comes from a pool of human donors (malaria-infected and uninfected, not separated). For the CDR3, the DNA is TGTGCTCTTGGGGAACTGGCGGGAGCTGATAAACTCATCTTT. Encoded protein: CALGELAGADKLIF.